Each of the 20 T cell receptor beta chains below was sequenced from the same sample in a study of T-cell reconstitution after alpha-beta-depleted transplantation in children (TCRdb year 2016). Library preparation was by PCR. The sequencing machine was an Illumina HiSeq 2500. To normalize quantification of the TCRbeta repertoire, the TCR libraries were built with molecular barcoding that relied on unique molecular identifiers. In TCRdb, the public reads were trimmed at Q25 with fastp and aligned with MiXCR, with productive beta chains retained. For every CDR3 protein sequence, its rows merge into one entry that carries the most common genes and DNA. Within this sample are about 240,000 distinct CDR3 sequences, with over 20% of them counted one time only. The ten largest clones take up 2.6% of the sample. The treatment or condition label, read with the paper, signifies: allogeneic hematopoietic cell transplantation with graft depleted of TCRalphabeta T cells and CD19 B cells.

This material consisted of PBMCs, taken before TCRalphabeta/CD19-depleted stem cell transplant. Receptors originate from a girl aged 2-10 years with Fanconi anemia, due to receive a stem cell transplant.

The chain combines TRBV5-4 with TRBJ2-1, with 9 bases aligning to TRBD2. CDR1 and CDR2 from the germline V gene are SGHNT and YYREEE (reference sequence). The CDR3 is made up of 16 amino acids. V lost 0 bases, J lost 3 bases, and 4 bases stayed unmatched. The CDR3 sequence: CASSLVAGEGYNEQFF. DNA for the CDR3: TGTGCCAGCAGCTTGGTAGCGGGAGAGGGCTACAATGAGCAGTTCTTC.

The chain has TRBV20-1 and TRBJ2-2, with TRBD2 matching over 9 bases. Germline V CDR1 and CDR2: DFQATT, SNEGSKA (reference sequence). After removal of 7 bases from V and 0 bases from J, the junction contained 6 bases not matched to a gene. This CDR3 comprises 15 residues. DNA of the CDR3: TGCAGTGGTTTAGCGGGGGACACGAACACCGGGGAGCTGTTTTTT. Its translation: CSGLAGDTNTGELFF.

This clonotype was seen repeatedly, ten times or more. This rearrangement joins TRBV20-1 to TRBJ2-5; D call uncertain. This CDR3 has 12 residues. The V gene's germline CDR1 is DFQATT and CDR2 SNEGSKA (reference sequence). The germline V and J ends were trimmed by 3 bases and 0 bases, with 5 bases remaining between them. The CDR3 DNA follows: TGCAGTGCTAGTGTGGACCAAGAGACCCAGTACTTC. It is translated as CSASVDQETQYF.

At least ten counts were recorded for this clonotype. The rearrangement uses TRBV20-1 and TRBJ2-7; no clear D. Germline V lookup: CDR1 DFQATT, CDR2 SNEGSKA (reference sequence). Between the trimmed V and J ends, which lost 5 bases and 0 bases, there was a span of 8 bases. This CDR3 has 12 amino acids. DNA for the CDR3: TGCAGTGCTTATCTAGTCTCCTACGAGCAGTACTTC. Translated, it gives CSAYLVSYEQYF.

The chain uses TRBV6-5 and TRBJ2-4; no clear D. The CDR3 contains 15 residues. Germline V gene lookup returns CDR1 MNHEY and CDR2 SVGAGI. Trimming stripped 2 bases from V and 2 bases from J, with 10 bases between. The CDR3 DNA sequence: TGTGCCAGCAGTTACGATCCTGACTCCAAAAACATTCAGTACTTC. Its translation is CASSYDPDSKNIQYF.

This clonotype showed up just a few times. This chain connects TRBV28 to TRBJ2-7; weak D call: TRBD1 (6 bases). V was pared by 8 bases and J by 8 bases, with 16 bases between. Germline CDR1 and CDR2: MDHEN and SYDVKM. The CDR3 has 12 amino acids. The CDR3 region is CASSRDRWKQYF. The CDR3 DNA reads TGTGCCAGCTCGAGAGACAGGTGGAAGCAGTACTTC.

This clonotype was recorded at least ten times. This chain connects TRBV3-1 to TRBJ2-5, with D hard to call. The CDR3 is made up of 14 amino acids. V was cut by 0 bases and J by 2 bases, with 7 bases left in between. Germline V gene data show CDR1 as LGHDT and CDR2 as YNNKEL (reference sequence). CDR3 protein: CASSQDFGQETQYF. The CDR3 region has the DNA TGTGCCAGCAGCCAAGATTTCGGGCAAGAGACCCAGTACTTC.

The chain is built from TRBV20-1 and TRBJ2-3; the D is unclear. The CDR3 length is 13 residues. V was shortened by 1 base and J by 0 bases, with 5 bases between the two germline ends. Germline assignment: CDR1 DFQATT and CDR2 SNEGSKA (reference sequence). The CDR3 coding sequence is TGCAGTGCTAGAGCGAGCAGCACAGATACGCAGTATTTT. Translating gives CSARASSTDTQYF.

The chain combines TRBV21-1 with TRBJ2-5. TRBV21-1 is flagged as a pseudogene. The CDR3 spans 16 residues. The CDR3 reads CASSPLLTERQETQYF. CDR3 nucleotide sequence: TGTGCCAGCAGCCCTCTCTTGACGGAAAGACAAGAGACCCAGTACTTC.

The rearrangement joins TRBV29-1 to TRBJ2-3, with 9 bases fitting TRBD2. The CDR3 contains 15 residues. V was pared by 4 bases and J by 0 bases, with 5 bases of the junction left unmatched. The V gene's germline CDR1 is SQVTM and CDR2 ANQGSEA. The CDR3 nucleotides read TGCAGCGTTGTCCGTGGACTAGCGAGCACAGATACGCAGTATTTT. It is translated as CSVVRGLASTDTQYF.

This clonotype was counted at least ten times. The chain carries TRBV12-3 or TRBV12-4 and TRBJ2-1, with D possibly matching TRBD2 (5 bases). V shed 6 bases and J shed 10 bases, with 19 bases lying between them. The CDR3 length is 14 residues. The DNA for the CDR3 is TGTGCCAGCAGCACCGCGGAGGTTGGTGGGGAGCAGTTCTTC. Protein product: CASSTAEVGGEQFF.

This clonotype was found many times. The chain carries TRBV28 and TRBJ2-1, with 15 bases matching TRBD2. V was pared by 4 bases and J by 2 bases, with 6 bases of the junction left unmatched. Per the germline V gene, CDR1 is MDHEN and CDR2 is SYDVKM. This CDR3 spans 18 amino acids. In DNA form, the CDR3 reads TGTGCCAGCAGTTCTACTGGACTAGCGGGAGGGCCCTACAATGAGCAGTTCTTC. Encoded protein: CASSSTGLAGGPYNEQFF.

Ten or more counts support this clonotype. The J gene is TRBJ2-1, the V gene TRBV20-1; the D gene could be TRBD1 or TRBD2 (5 bases each). CDR3 length equals 14 residues. The V end lost 1 base, the J end lost 6 bases, and 13 bases lay between the germline ends. Germline CDR1 and CDR2: DFQATT and SNEGSKA (reference sequence). The CDR3 spells CSARGGRPGNEQFF. The CDR3 DNA sequence: TGCAGTGCTAGAGGGGGACGTCCGGGCAATGAGCAGTTCTTC.

This clonotype was counted between two and nine times. The chain combines TRBV6-1 with TRBJ2-3; D not certain. This CDR3 contains 18 residues. Trimming stripped 0 bases from V and 0 bases from J, with 16 bases between. The germline CDR1 and CDR2 sequences are MNHNS and SASEGT. The DNA for the CDR3 is TGTGCCAGCAGTGAAGCGGAAAGGGCCCGATCTAGCACAGATACGCAGTATTTT. Its protein is CASSEAERARSSTDTQYF.

The chain carries TRBV20-1 and TRBJ2-1; tentatively, D is TRBD1 (6 bases). Germline assignment: CDR1 DFQATT and CDR2 SNEGSKA (reference sequence). V was shortened by 1 base and J by 7 bases, with 20 bases between the two germline ends. The CDR3 has 16 amino acids. The CDR3 DNA reads TGCAGTGCTAGAGTAGAAGAGCGGTGGCAGGGGAATGAGCAGTTCTTC. Translation gives CSARVEERWQGNEQFF.

This clonotype showed up many times. This sequence joins TRBV27 and TRBJ2-7; 7 positions match TRBD2. The germline V gene has CDR1 MNHEY and CDR2 SMNVEV (reference sequence). Trimming removed 3 bases from V and 1 base from J; junction bases left unmatched: 6. The CDR3 is 15 amino acids. This CDR3 is CASSFTSALSYEQYF. The CDR3 nucleotides are TGTGCCAGCAGTTTTACTAGCGCATTATCCTACGAGCAGTACTTC.

This clonotype has a count of ten or more. V and J are TRBV5-1 and TRBJ2-1; 12 bases align to TRBD2. The CDR3 loop spans 14 amino acids. The germline CDR1 and CDR2 sequences are SGHRS and YFSETQ. After removal of 7 bases from V and 7 bases from J, the junction contained 6 bases not matched to a gene. CDR3 loop: CASGGLAGSNEQFF. In nucleotides, the CDR3 is TGCGCCAGCGGTGGACTAGCGGGAAGTAATGAGCAGTTCTTC.

This clonotype was counted only a few times. J is TRBJ2-1 and V is TRBV29-1, with no clear D. Per germline, CDR1 SQVTM and CDR2 ANQGSEA. The CDR3 totals 12 residues. Trimming removed 3 bases at V and 3 bases at J, with 6 bases between. The CDR3 loop reads CSVDLFYNEQFF. The CDR3 region has the DNA TGCAGCGTTGACTTATTCTACAATGAGCAGTTCTTC.

This clonotype has at least ten counts. This chain links TRBV18 with TRBJ2-3; D remains unclear. The CDR3 is 13 residues long. The germline CDR1 and CDR2 sequences are KGHSH and LQKENI. V was clipped by 1 base and J by 4 bases, with 6 bases between them. The CDR3 DNA sequence: TGTGCCAGCTCACCACTCACCCCAGATACGCAGTATTTT. Translating gives CASSPLTPDTQYF.

The chain joins TRBV6-4 to TRBJ2-2; D gene unclear. This CDR3 is built from 13 residues. Trimming cost V 5 bases and J 2 bases, with 6 bases left between them. CDR1 MRHNA and CDR2 SNTAGT come from the germline V gene. The CDR3: CASSSENTGELFF. Here the CDR3 DNA reads TGTGCCAGCAGTTCCGAAAACACCGGGGAGCTGTTTTTT.